This T cell receptor (beta chain) appears in the sequencing data of a study of OX40 agonist ivuxolimab in advanced cancers. Study-wide context: Patients got intravenous ivuxolimab at 0.01 to 10 mg/kg every 2 weeks. Prior anti-PD-1, anti-PD-L1 or anti-CTLA-4 therapy was allowed; 30% to 40% had some.

Only in-frame clones appear in the TCRdb table, and some are missing; sequencing was by immunoSEQ multiplex PCR. The repertoire holds more than 95,000 clones, with 94% as singletons. Regarding the study as a whole: Partial responders dosed at 0.1-3.0 mg/kg displayed clonal expansion ranking among the lowest. In the 0.1 to 3.0 mg/kg range, CD4+ and CD8+ blood T cells had expanded clonally by week 6.

Trimming cost V 0 bases and J 0 bases, with 11 bases left between them. Germline CDR1 SGHDT, CDR2 YYEEEE. CDR3 length equals 16 residues. On this clone itself: Its antigen remains unidentified.

The TCR was taken from an adult with an advanced solid tumor such as melanoma, head and neck, liver or kidney cancer. The sequences come from CD4+ or CD8+ T cells sorted from blood, collected in a trial of the OX40 agonist ivuxolimab. This chain uses TRBV5-6 with TRBJ2-3; TRBD2 might be the D (5 bases). The CDR3, as DNA: TGTGCCAGCAGCTTGGTCGGACTCTCTAGCACAGATACGCAGTATTTT. This gives the protein CASSLVGLSSTDTQYF.